Each of the 8 T cell receptor beta chains below was sequenced from the same sample in a study of blood T cell repertoires in COVID-19. TCRdb's copy holds only in-frame clones and misses some; the assay was immunoSEQ multiplex PCR. The sample contains 100,000 to 150,000 clones, about 89% of which appear only once. Specimen: peripheral blood. These TCRs come from a man between 50 and 59 years old with active or convalescent COVID-19.

This rearrangement joins TRBV28 to TRBJ2-1, with 12 bases identical to TRBD2. The CDR3 contains 17 residues. J lost 3 bases, V lost 5 bases, and 8 bases had no gene match. Germline V gives CDR1 MDHEN, CDR2 SYDVKM. CDR3 nucleotide sequence: TGTGCCAGCAGTCGGACTAGCGGGACCGCCTACTACAATGAGCAGTTCTTC. Translating it yields CASSRTSGTAYYNEQFF.

The V call is TRBV6-6, the J call TRBJ2-7, with 7 bases that match TRBD2. Germline V CDR1 and CDR2: MNHNY, SVGAGI (reference sequence). V trimming: 6 bases; J trimming: 3 bases; junction bases outside the gene matches: 2. The CDR3 loop spans 12 amino acids. The CDR3 is CASRGGNYEQYF. DNA for the CDR3: TGTGCCAGCAGGGGGGGGAACTACGAGCAGTACTTC.

This clone was observed a handful of times. The rearrangement uses TRBV6-2 or TRBV6-3 and TRBJ1-5, with 7 bases aligning to TRBD1. Trimming at V came to 2 bases and at J to 7 bases, leaving 2 bases not matched to a gene. Germline V gene data show CDR1 as MNHEY and CDR2 as SVGEGT. This CDR3 has 13 residues. Written as DNA, the CDR3 is TGTGCCAGCAGTTACGACAGGGACCAGCCCCAGCATTTT. Protein sequence: CASSYDRDQPQHF.

The chain employs TRBV7-8 and TRBJ2-1; perhaps TRBD2 as D (5 bases). This CDR3 spans 13 amino acids. CDR1 and CDR2 from the germline V gene are SGHVS and FQNEAQ. V was cut by 1 base and J by 7 bases, with 8 bases left in between. CDR3 nucleotide sequence: TGTGCCAGCAGCTTAGATGGGAGAAATGAGCAGTTCTTC. Its translation: CASSLDGRNEQFF.

The V gene is TRBV10-3, the J gene TRBJ1-5; TRBD1 matches at 7 bases. Germline V gene lookup returns CDR1 ENHRY and CDR2 SYGVKD. The CDR3 runs to 16 residues. V lost 7 bases to trimming and J lost 3 bases; unmatched junction nucleotides: 12. The DNA of the CDR3 is TGTGCCATCATTACCGGAGACAGGGATCCCAATCAGCCCCAGCATTTT. It translates to CAIITGDRDPNQPQHF.

V and J are TRBV2 and TRBJ2-1; 13 bases are shared with TRBD2. Germline CDR1 is SNHLY and CDR2 is FYNNEI. This CDR3 region has 17 residues. V gave up 7 bases and J gave up 2 bases; unmatched junction bases: 8. The CDR3 DNA reads TGTGCCAGCACTTTACTAGCGGGAGGGCGGACCTACAATGAGCAGTTCTTC. Its translation is CASTLLAGGRTYNEQFF.

The V call is TRBV5-4, the J call TRBJ2-4; 7 nucleotides line up with TRBD2. The CDR3 length is 16 residues. CDR1 is SGHNT, CDR2 YYREEE, per germline (reference sequence). With 3 bases clipped from V and 8 bases from J, the junction kept 14 bases outside the gene matches. The CDR3 spells CASSSQRGAAVDIQYF. In DNA, the CDR3 is TGTGCCAGCAGCTCCCAGCGGGGAGCGGCGGTAGACATTCAGTACTTC.

The rearrangement joins TRBV4-3 to TRBJ1-2; the match to TRBD1 covers 7 bases. CDR1 LGHNA and CDR2 YSLEER come from the germline V gene. The CDR3 consists of 15 residues. V lost 0 bases to trimming and J lost 4 bases; unmatched junction nucleotides: 5. The CDR3 is CASSQEDRAFYGYTF. The CDR3 DNA reads TGCGCCAGCAGCCAAGAAGACAGGGCTTTCTATGGCTACACCTTC.